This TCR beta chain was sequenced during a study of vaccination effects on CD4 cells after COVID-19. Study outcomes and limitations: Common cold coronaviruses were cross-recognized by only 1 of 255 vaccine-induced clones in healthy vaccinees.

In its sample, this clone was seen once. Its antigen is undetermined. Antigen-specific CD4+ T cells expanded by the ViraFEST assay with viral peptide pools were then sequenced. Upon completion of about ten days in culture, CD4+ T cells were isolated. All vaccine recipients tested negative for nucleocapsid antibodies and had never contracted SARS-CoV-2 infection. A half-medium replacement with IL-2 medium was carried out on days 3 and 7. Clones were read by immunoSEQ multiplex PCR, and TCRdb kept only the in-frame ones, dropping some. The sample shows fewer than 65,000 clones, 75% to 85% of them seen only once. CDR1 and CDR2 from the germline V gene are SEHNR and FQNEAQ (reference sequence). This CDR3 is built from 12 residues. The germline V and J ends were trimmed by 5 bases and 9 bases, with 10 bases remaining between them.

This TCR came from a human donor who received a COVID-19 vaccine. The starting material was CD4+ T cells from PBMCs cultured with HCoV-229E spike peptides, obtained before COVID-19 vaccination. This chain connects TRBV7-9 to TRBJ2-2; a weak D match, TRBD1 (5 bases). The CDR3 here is CASSPQGRELFF. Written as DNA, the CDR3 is TGTGCCAGCAGCCCGCAGGGCCGGGAGCTGTTTTTT.